Listed below are T cell receptor beta chains from one sample, sequenced in a study of CXCR4 blockade with PD-1 therapy in pancreatic cancer. TCRdb's table, derived via immunoSEQ multiplex PCR, lists solely in-frame clones and lacks some. The sample lists thousands of clones; 57% were seen once. Material for sequencing was tumor tissue. The receptors originated from a human donor with pancreatic ductal adenocarcinoma. The CDR3 runs from the conserved cysteine through the conserved F or W. Each record gives: J gene, D gene, clone size, V gene, CDR3 DNA, CDR3 protein. The D gene is left open where the match is weak. Clone size is shown for a subset of rows, as once, few, many or a class of expanded clone.

>TRBJ1-1|NA|NA|TRBV2
TGTGCCAGCAGTTTGGCGACCAACACTGAAGCTTTCTTT
CASSLATNTEAFF
>TRBJ2-1|TRBD2|NA|TRBV18
TGTGCCAGCTCGACTAGCGCAGTCAATGAGCAGTTCTTC
CASSTSAVNEQFF
>TRBJ2-3|TRBD2|NA|TRBV18
TGTGCCAGCTCACCACCGTTGCGGGAGGGGGCAGATACGCAGTATTTT
CASSPPLREGADTQYF
>TRBJ2-4|NA|few|TRBV15
TGTGCCACCAGCACCGAACAGGGAAGCGGAAACATTCAGTACTTC
CATSTEQGSGNIQYF
>TRBJ1-1|NA|NA|TRBV11-3
TGTGCCAGCAGCTCTCGGGGGGGCACCCCTGAAGCTTTCTTT
CASSSRGGTPEAFF
>TRBJ1-2|NA|NA|TRBV19
TGTGCCAGTAGTATCCAAAAAGGGGGGCGGAACCCAGGGGATAACTATGGCTACACCTTC
CASSIQKGGRNPGDNYGYTF
>TRBJ2-7|TRBD2|NA|TRBV18
TGTGCCAGCCAAATCGGGGGAGGGCGCGAGCAGTACTTC
CASQIGGGREQYF
>TRBJ1-1|NA|NA|TRBV18
TGTGCCAGCTCACCGACAGCCCAGACTGAAGCTTTCTTT
CASSPTAQTEAFF
>TRBJ2-7|NA|NA|TRBV15
TGTGCCACCAGCAGAGTCATACCGAGGAGCTCCTACGAGCAGTACTTC
CATSRVIPRSSYEQYF
>TRBJ2-7|TRBD1|NA|TRBV6-4
TGTGCCAGCCGCGGAGATGGAAGGACAGGGAGAGACGAGCAGTACTTC
CASRGDGRTGRDEQYF
>TRBJ1-4|NA|NA|TRBV9
TGTGCCAGCAGCTTGAGATCCGGGCCTCCGGGGGAAGCTAATGAAAAACTGTTTTTT
CASSLRSGPPGEANEKLFF
>TRBJ2-5|NA|NA|TRBV19
TGTGCCAGTAGTATGGGTTGGGGGCGATTACAAGAGACCCAGTACTTC
CASSMGWGRLQETQYF
>TRBJ2-3|TRBD1|once|TRBV15
TGTGCCACCAGCAGGCTGGGGACAGGGAAAACAGATACGCAGTATTTT
CATSRLGTGKTDTQYF
>TRBJ1-1|TRBD1|few|TRBV27
TGTGCCAGCAGTCTCTCGACAGGGCCGAACACTGAAGCTTTCTTT
CASSLSTGPNTEAFF
>TRBJ1-1|NA|NA|TRBV18
TGTGCCAGCACCTCTGACTTGAACACTGAAGCTTTCTTT
CASTSDLNTEAFF
>TRBJ2-3|NA|NA|TRBV29-1
TGCAGCGTTGACGGGGGACATAGAGTCCCAGATACGCAGTATTTT
CSVDGGHRVPDTQYF
>TRBJ1-5|TRBD1|NA|TRBV28
TGTGCCAGCAGTCTGGGACAGGGGCCCAATCAGCCCCAGCATTTT
CASSLGQGPNQPQHF
>TRBJ2-5|TRBD1|NA|TRBV6-1
TGTGCCAGCAGTGAAGTTTTTGGACAGGCCCAGAGGGAGACCCAGTACTTC
CASSEVFGQAQRETQYF
>TRBJ2-7|TRBD2|few|TRBV11-3
TGTGCCAGCAGCCAAAAACCGGGACTAGCGGGACCTTACGAGCAGTACTTC
CASSQKPGLAGPYEQYF
>TRBJ2-7|NA|few|TRBV6-7
TGTGCCAGCAGTTACTATACCTACGAGCAGTACTTC
CASSYYTYEQYF
>TRBJ1-3|NA|NA|TRBV29-1
TGCAGCGTAACAGGGACCTCTGGAAACACCATATATTTT
CSVTGTSGNTIYF
>TRBJ2-1|NA|once|TRBV6-4
TGTGCCAGCAGTCCGGGACTGGCCCACAATGAGCAGTTCTTC
CASSPGLAHNEQFF
>TRBJ2-1|NA|NA|TRBV15
TGTGCCACCAGCAGAGAAGGCGGGACATACAATGAGCAGTTCTTC
CATSREGGTYNEQFF
>TRBJ2-1|NA|NA|TRBV6-8
TGTGCCAGCAGTTGGTTAGCGGATAATGAGCAGTTCTTC
CASSWLADNEQFF
>TRBJ1-1|TRBD1|NA|TRBV25-1
TGTGCCAGCAGTGATAGGACAGGGGGGAACACTGAAGCTTTCTTT
CASSDRTGGNTEAFF
>TRBJ2-5|TRBD2|few|TRBV15
TGTGCCACCAGCAGAGGACTAGCGCAAGAGACCCAGTACTTC
CATSRGLAQETQYF
>TRBJ1-1|NA|NA|TRBV19
TGTGCCAGTAGTATGGGCCGGGCCAGGGGACTAAGTAGCACTGAAGCTTTCTTT
CASSMGRARGLSSTEAFF
>TRBJ1-4|NA|NA|TRBV19
TGTGCCAGTAGTTTGTGGGGCATAGGAGAAAAACTGTTTTTT
CASSLWGIGEKLFF
>TRBJ2-7|NA|NA|TRBV30
TGTGCCTTCTCCCCGGGACTCCCCCTCGAGCAGTACTTC
CAFSPGLPLEQYF
>TRBJ1-1|TRBD1|NA|TRBV11-3
TGTGCCAGCAGCTTAGAGGGGACAGGGGTAACTGAAGCTTTCTTT
CASSLEGTGVTEAFF
>TRBJ2-2|TRBD2|NA|TRBV5-1
TGCGCCAGCAGCTTGGGAGATGGGAGGGACACCGGGGAGCTGTTTTTT
CASSLGDGRDTGELFF
>TRBJ2-7|TRBD1|medium-sized|TRBV2
TGTGCCAGCAGGCCAGTCGGGACAGGGGTGGTCGAGCAGTACTTC
CASRPVGTGVVEQYF
>TRBJ2-3|TRBD2|few|TRBV6-8
TGTGCCAGCAGCCCGACTAGCGGGAGGATGGATACGCAGTATTTT
CASSPTSGRMDTQYF
>TRBJ2-5|NA|few|TRBV6-8
TGTGCCATCAGTGCTTCTGCAGCTGAGACCCAGTACTTC
CAISASAAETQYF
>TRBJ2-3|NA|few|TRBV7-5
TGTGCCAGCAGCTTGGGATTAGGAGCGGGAGCGACAGATACGCAGTATTTT
CASSLGLGAGATDTQYF
>TRBJ1-2|NA|NA|TRBV6-8
TGTGCCAGCAGACCACAGGGCTTGGGCTATGGCTACACCTTC
CASRPQGLGYGYTF
>TRBJ2-7|TRBD2|few|TRBV11-1
TGTGCCAGCAGCCAAGCACTAGCGGGAGGAGAGCAGTACTTC
CASSQALAGGEQYF
>TRBJ2-3|TRBD1|NA|TRBV29-1
TGCAGCGTCCTAGGACAGGTAGCAGATACGCAGTATTTT
CSVLGQVADTQYF
>TRBJ1-3|TRBD1|NA|TRBV18
TGTGCCAGCTCACCACTGACAGGGTTTGGAAACACCATATATTTT
CASSPLTGFGNTIYF
>TRBJ2-7|TRBD2|NA|TRBV19
TGTGCCAGTAGTATAGAAGGGACTAGCGTCGGCGACTACGAGCAGTACTTC
CASSIEGTSVGDYEQYF
>TRBJ2-1|NA|few|TRBV11-3
TGTGCCAGCAGCAGAGCCGGGACAAGGGACAATGAGCAGTTCTTC
CASSRAGTRDNEQFF
>TRBJ1-1|TRBD1|few|TRBV19
TGTGCCAACCGGACAGGGGGTGTGCGGAACACTGAAGCTTTCTTT
CANRTGGVRNTEAFF
>TRBJ2-1|TRBD2|few|TRBV10-3
TGTGCCATCAGTGACCCGACTAGCGGGAGTTATAATGAGCAGTTCTTC
CAISDPTSGSYNEQFF
>TRBJ1-1|TRBD1|NA|TRBV6-8
TGTGCCAGCAGCGGACAGGGAGCGGGAACTGAAGCTTTCTTT
CASSGQGAGTEAFF
>TRBJ1-1|NA|NA|TRBV14
TGTGCCAGCAGCCAAGTAGTGGGGGCTGAAGCTTTCTTT
CASSQVVGAEAFF
>TRBJ2-2|NA|NA|TRBV19
TGTGCCAGTAGTATATCGGATTTCACCGGGGAGCTGTTTTTT
CASSISDFTGELFF
>TRBJ2-4|TRBD2|NA|TRBV23-1
TGCGCCAGCAGTCAATTGGGGAGGGGTCGAGACATTCAGTACTTC
CASSQLGRGRDIQYF
>TRBJ1-1|NA|few|TRBV7-5
TGTGCCAGCAGCTTAAGGGGGAGGAGCACTGAAGCTTTCTTT
CASSLRGRSTEAFF
>TRBJ1-1|NA|once|TRBV19
TGTGCCAGTACCCTGGGCAGCTCCAACACTGAAGCTTTCTTT
CASTLGSSNTEAFF
>TRBJ2-3|NA|NA|TRBV19
TGTGCCAGTAGTGGCTGGGGGAACACAGATACGCAGTATTTT
CASSGWGNTDTQYF
>TRBJ2-7|TRBD2|medium-sized|TRBV7-4
TGTGCCAGCAGCCTTAGCGGGAGCTACGAGCAGTACTTC
CASSLSGSYEQYF
>TRBJ2-2|NA|NA|TRBV6-8
TGTGCCAGCAGGACCGGGACTCCTACCGGGGAGCTGTTTTTT
CASRTGTPTGELFF
>TRBJ1-3|NA|NA|TRBV28
TGTGCCAGCAGTTTGGCAGGGAGCTCTGGAAACACCATATATTTT
CASSLAGSSGNTIYF
>TRBJ1-3|NA|NA|TRBV19
TGTGCCAGTAGCGACGGCTCTGGAAACACCATATATTTT
CASSDGSGNTIYF
>TRBJ2-1|TRBD2|NA|TRBV2
TGTGCCAGCAGTGAACCGGGACTAGGGGGCAATGAGCAGTTCTTC
CASSEPGLGGNEQFF
>TRBJ2-7|TRBD2|NA|TRBV6-7
TGTGCCAGCAGTGGAAACGGGACTAGCGGGGGAAGCTCCTACGAGCAGTACTTC
CASSGNGTSGGSSYEQYF
>TRBJ2-2|NA|few|TRBV11-3
TGTGCCAGCAGCTTAGACGGACGGGTCACCGGGGAGCTGTTTTTT
CASSLDGRVTGELFF
>TRBJ2-2|TRBD2|NA|TRBV19
TGTGCCAGCAAGCGGGAACTTAGCACCGGGGAGCTGTTTTTT
CASKRELSTGELFF
>TRBJ2-3|NA|few|TRBV7-5
TGTGCCAGCAGCCAAGGACTAGCGGGAGTCAGCACAGATACGCAGTATTTT
CASSQGLAGVSTDTQYF